A selection of T cell receptor beta chains follows, all from one sample in a study of blood T cell repertoires in COVID-19. Data came from immunoSEQ multiplex PCR; TCRdb stores just in-frame clones and leaves some out. The data hold 140,000 or so clones, with 82% observed a single time. The sample was peripheral blood. These receptors were obtained from an elderly woman with acute or convalescent COVID-19. Both conserved end residues are part of each CDR3. A D gene is named only where the DNA matches it firmly. The size entry is marked missing in some rows and otherwise reads once, few, many or a size class.

D gene,V gene,clone size,J gene,CDR3 protein,CDR3 DNA
.,TRBV5-1,.,TRBJ2-1,CASSPSVYEQFF,TGCGCCAGCAGCCCTAGCGTTTATGAGCAGTTCTTC
.,TRBV11-2,.,TRBJ2-1,CASSRRALGSSYNEQFF,TGTGCCAGCAGCAGGCGGGCCTTAGGGTCGTCCTACAATGAGCAGTTCTTC
TRBD1,TRBV5-6,.,TRBJ1-1,CASSFGTGVNTEAFF,TGTGCCAGCAGCTTCGGGACAGGGGTGAACACTGAAGCTTTCTTT
TRBD2,TRBV28,.,TRBJ2-3,CASKELGLSTDTQYF,TGTGCCAGCAAGGAATTGGGACTAAGCACAGATACGCAGTATTTT
.,TRBV4-1,.,TRBJ2-6,CASSYPGLGANVLTF,TGCGCCAGCAGCTACCCGGGACTTGGGGCCAACGTCCTGACTTTC
TRBD2,TRBV27,.,TRBJ2-3,CASWLRGGGDTQYF,TGTGCCAGCTGGCTGCGGGGGGGCGGAGATACGCAGTATTTT
.,TRBV27,.,TRBJ1-5,CASSPVGGESNQPQHF,TGTGCCAGCAGTCCCGTAGGGGGGGAAAGCAATCAGCCCCAGCATTTT
.,TRBV5-1,.,TRBJ2-3,CASSRTGGTFGVPDTQYF,TGCGCCAGCAGCCGGACAGGAGGGACCTTCGGGGTCCCAGATACGCAGTATTTT
.,TRBV27,.,TRBJ2-1,CASRSPGRNEQFF,TGTGCCAGCAGGTCCCCAGGGAGGAATGAGCAGTTCTTC
.,TRBV7-8,few,TRBJ2-2,CASSLMPGSNTGELFF,TGTGCCAGCAGCCTAATGCCAGGTTCGAACACCGGGGAGCTGTTTTTT
.,TRBV19,.,TRBJ1-2,CASSGGQTSRRQSNYGYTF,TGTGCCAGTAGTGGGGGCCAAACGTCGCGACGGCAGTCTAACTATGGCTACACCTTC
.,TRBV3-1/TRBV3-2,.,TRBJ1-6,CASRMDSDDYSPLHF,TGTGCCAGCAGAATGGACAGTGACGATTATTCACCCCTCCACTTT
.,TRBV4-1,.,TRBJ1-3,CASSQVAVPNTIYF,TGCGCCAGCAGCCAAGTCGCGGTTCCAAACACCATATATTTT
TRBD1,TRBV5-1,.,TRBJ2-7,CASSFSRDRGHEQYF,TGCGCCAGCAGCTTTAGTAGGGACAGGGGTCACGAGCAGTACTTC
TRBD2,TRBV10-3,few,TRBJ2-1,CAIGAGDRRNEQFF,TGTGCCATCGGGGCGGGAGATAGGAGGAATGAGCAGTTCTTC
TRBD1,TRBV6-5,.,TRBJ2-5,CASRPTGGETQYF,TGTGCCAGCAGACCGACAGGGGGGGAGACCCAGTACTTC
.,TRBV5-1,.,TRBJ2-1,CASSLGQLNEQFF,TGCGCCAGCAGCTTGGGACAGCTCAATGAGCAGTTCTTC
.,TRBV20-1,.,TRBJ1-2,CSASLILSNYGYTF,TGCAGTGCTAGTCTAATTCTCTCTAACTATGGCTACACCTTC
.,TRBV7-9,.,TRBJ2-5,CASSLVSGMGYF,TGTGCCAGCAGCTTAGTTTCAGGGATGGGGTACTTC
TRBD1,TRBV19,.,TRBJ2-3,CASSDRGVNTQYF,TGTGCCAGTAGTGACAGGGGGGTAAATACGCAGTATTTT
TRBD1,TRBV2,.,TRBJ1-1,CASRAQGETEAFF,TGTGCCAGCAGGGCACAGGGGGAAACTGAAGCTTTCTTT
TRBD2,TRBV24-1,.,TRBJ2-3,CATSDRGTSGGARDTQYF,TGTGCCACCAGTGACCGCGGGACTAGCGGGGGGGCCAGGGATACGCAGTATTTT
.,TRBV7-8,.,TRBJ1-1,CASTKLNRLSEAFF,TGTGCCAGCACCAAACTGAACAGGCTTTCTGAAGCTTTCTTT
.,TRBV1,.,TRBJ2-1,CTSSPRAYSYNEQFF,TGCACCAGCAGCCCGCGGGCCTACTCCTACAATGAGCAGTTCTTC
.,TRBV18,.,TRBJ1-3,CASSKGVSRSSGNTIYF,TGTGCCAGCTCAAAGGGGGTTAGCCGCAGCTCTGGAAACACCATATATTTT
TRBD1,TRBV2,.,TRBJ2-7,CARSIRDSLYEQYF,TGTGCCAGATCCATTAGGGACAGCCTCTACGAGCAGTACTTC
.,TRBV5-6,.,TRBJ1-2,CASSRLDSDYGYTF,TGTGCCAGCAGCCGTCTCGACAGTGACTATGGCTACACCTTC
.,TRBV5-1,.,TRBJ1-1,CASSLAAARPEAFF,TGCGCCAGCAGCTTGGCCGCGGCAAGACCTGAAGCTTTCTTT
TRBD2,TRBV7-2,.,TRBJ2-5,CASSSSSGPSQETQYF,TGTGCCAGCAGCTCTTCTAGCGGGCCCTCCCAAGAGACCCAGTACTTC
.,TRBV4-1,once,TRBJ1-2,CASKAAEGVHIYGYTF,TGCGCCAGCAAGGCCGCTGAGGGGGTTCATATCTATGGCTACACCTTC
.,TRBV10-3,.,TRBJ1-3,CAISDPPRTIYF,TGTGCCATCAGTGATCCACCTCGGACCATATATTTT
.,TRBV7-9,few,TRBJ2-7,CASSLERIRRGEQYF,TGTGCCAGCAGCTTAGAGAGGATCCGACGGGGCGAGCAGTACTTC
TRBD1,TRBV20-1,few,TRBJ1-5,CSASDRGLQPQHF,TGCAGTGCTAGTGACAGGGGGCTGCAGCCCCAGCATTTT
TRBD1,TRBV3-1/TRBV3-2,.,TRBJ2-3,CASSPLRGFRTDTQYF,TGTGCCAGCAGCCCTCTCAGGGGGTTTAGGACAGATACGCAGTATTTT
.,TRBV18,.,TRBJ2-1,CASSVRLVSGVTANEQFF,TGTGCCAGCTCAGTCCGTTTGGTTTCAGGGGTTACGGCCAATGAGCAGTTCTTC
TRBD1,TRBV20-1,.,TRBJ2-3,CSASQGTGGTDTQYF,TGCAGTGCTAGTCAAGGGACAGGCGGCACAGATACGCAGTATTTT
TRBD1,TRBV5-1,few,TRBJ2-7,CASSLGQGRHEQYF,TGCGCCAGCAGCTTGGGACAGGGGAGGCACGAGCAGTACTTC
.,TRBV6-6,.,TRBJ2-7,CASRLRTEDYEQYF,TGTGCCAGCAGGCTCCGGACAGAGGATTACGAGCAGTACTTC
TRBD1,TRBV7-9,once,TRBJ2-7,CASSTSWGQGSYEQYF,TGTGCCAGCAGCACAAGTTGGGGACAGGGCTCCTACGAGCAGTACTTC
.,TRBV11-3,.,TRBJ2-3,CASSLGLEGASDTQYF,TGTGCCAGCAGCTTAGGTTTGGAGGGGGCTTCAGATACGCAGTATTTT
.,TRBV28,once,TRBJ1-1,CASRLQGWTEAFF,TGTGCCAGCAGACTACAGGGTTGGACTGAAGCTTTCTTT
.,TRBV3-1/TRBV3-2,.,TRBJ2-5,CASSSHGGKTQYF,TGTGCCAGCAGTAGCCACGGGGGAAAGACCCAGTACTTC